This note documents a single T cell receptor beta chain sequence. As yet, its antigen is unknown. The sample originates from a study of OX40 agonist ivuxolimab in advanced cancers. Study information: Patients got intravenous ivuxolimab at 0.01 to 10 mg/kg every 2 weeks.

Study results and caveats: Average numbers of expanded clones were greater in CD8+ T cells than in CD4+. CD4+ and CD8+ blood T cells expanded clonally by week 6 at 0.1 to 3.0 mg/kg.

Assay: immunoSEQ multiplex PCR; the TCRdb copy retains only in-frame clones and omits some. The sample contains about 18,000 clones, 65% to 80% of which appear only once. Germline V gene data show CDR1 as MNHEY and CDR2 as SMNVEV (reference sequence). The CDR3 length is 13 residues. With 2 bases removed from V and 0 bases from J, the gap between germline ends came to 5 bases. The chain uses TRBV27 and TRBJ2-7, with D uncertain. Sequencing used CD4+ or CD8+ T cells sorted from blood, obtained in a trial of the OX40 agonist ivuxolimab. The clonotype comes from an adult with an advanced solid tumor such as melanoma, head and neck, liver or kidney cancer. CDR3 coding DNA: TGTGCCAGCAGTTTAGGGTTCTCCTACGAGCAGTACTTC. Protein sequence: CASSLGFSYEQYF.